This T cell receptor (beta chain) stems from a study of blood T cell repertoires in COVID-19. Study overall: Both acute and convalescent COVID-19 samples were obtained from the United States, Italy and Spain.

V was shortened by 4 bases and J by 2 bases, with 12 bases between the two germline ends. Germline loops: CDR1 MDHEN, CDR2 SYDVKM. The CDR3 loop spans 14 amino acids. How the authors handled the data: The assay estimated nucleated cells by amplifying reference gene primers. Assay: immunoSEQ multiplex PCR; the TCRdb copy retains only in-frame clones and omits some. V and J calls and clone size are given by that table; D and trimming were obtained from the DNA. The table shows about 230,000 clones, with approximately 87% occurring only once. The V gene is TRBV28, the J gene TRBJ2-7, with no clear D. The receptor was isolated from an older woman with active or convalescent COVID-19. The sequenced sample was peripheral blood. This CDR3 reads CASSSGRPPYEQYF. In nucleotides, the CDR3 is TGTGCCAGCAGTTCAGGCAGACCTCCCTACGAGCAGTACTTC.